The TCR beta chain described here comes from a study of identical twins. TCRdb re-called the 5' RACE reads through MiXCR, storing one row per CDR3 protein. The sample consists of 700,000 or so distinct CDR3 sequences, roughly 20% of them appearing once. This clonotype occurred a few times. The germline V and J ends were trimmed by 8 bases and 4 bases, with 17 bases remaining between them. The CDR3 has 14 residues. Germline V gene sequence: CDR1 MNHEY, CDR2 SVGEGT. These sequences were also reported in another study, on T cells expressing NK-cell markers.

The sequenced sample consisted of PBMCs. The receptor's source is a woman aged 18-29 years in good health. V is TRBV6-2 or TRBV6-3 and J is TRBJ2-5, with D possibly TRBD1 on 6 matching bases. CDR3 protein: CASQNQGSGETQYF. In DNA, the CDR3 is TGTGCCAGCCAAAATCAGGGGTCGGGAGAGACCCAGTACTTC.